These 21 T cell receptor beta chains were all obtained from the same sample, sequenced in a study of shared clonotypes between healthy human individuals. Profiling relied on immunoSEQ multiplex PCR, and the TCRdb table lists in-frame clones only, not all of them. The sample lists a few million clones; approximately 92% were seen once. CD45RO-negative, CCR7-selected cells formed the naive CD8 fraction, which excluded terminally differentiated effector memory CD45RA+ cells. The material sequenced was naive CD8+ T cells from PBMCs. All receptors come from a man aged 18 to 29 in good health. Some clones in this sample may be carry-over from other donors' samples.

V gene TRBV27 combines with J gene TRBJ2-7, with D perhaps given as TRBD1 or TRBD2 (6 bases each). Germline CDR1 MNHEY, CDR2 SMNVEV (reference sequence). Trimming cost V 6 bases and J 0 bases, with 12 bases left between them. This CDR3 region has 14 residues. The CDR3 nucleotides are TGTGCCAGCAGCCGGGGGCCGACCTCCTACGAGCAGTACTTC. Its protein is CASSRGPTSYEQYF.

V and J are TRBV7-9 and TRBJ1-1; maybe TRBD1 (5 bases). V was cut by 0 bases and J by 4 bases, with 12 bases left in between. CDR1 is SEHNR, CDR2 FQNEAQ, per germline (reference sequence). This CDR3 is 15 amino acids long. The CDR3 DNA reads TGTGCCAGCAGCTTAGCCCCAGCCGGGGGCACTGAAGCTTTCTTT. It encodes CASSLAPAGGTEAFF. Full variable domain (remainder filled in from reference TRBV7-9 and TRBJ1-1): DTGVSQNPRHKITKRGQNVTFRCDPISEHNRLYWYRQTLGQGPEFLTYFQNEAQLEKSRLLSDRFSAERPKGSFSTLEIQRTEQGDSAMYLCASSLAPAGGTEAFFGQGTRLTVV.

V and J are TRBV13 and TRBJ1-2, with a possible D match to TRBD1 (6 bases). The germline V and J ends were trimmed by 0 bases and 0 bases, with 17 bases remaining between them. This CDR3 is 18 amino acids long. From germline, CDR1 is PRHDT and CDR2 FYEKMQ (reference sequence). The CDR3 DNA follows: TGTGCCAGCAGCTTAGGCGGCAGGGGTGCGGGAGCTAACTATGGCTACACCTTC. Translated: CASSLGGRGAGANYGYTF. Drawing the rest from reference TRBV13 and TRBJ1-2, the complete variable domain is AAGVIQSPRHLIKEKRETATLKCYPIPRHDTVYWYQQGPGQDPQFLISFYEKMQSDKGSIPDRFSAQQFSDYHSELNMSSLELGDSALYFCASSLGGRGAGANYGYTFGSGTRLTVV.

The gene calls are TRBV19 and TRBJ2-7, with D unresolved. V was shortened by 5 bases and J by 0 bases, with 14 bases between the two germline ends. The CDR3 covers 15 residues. Germline V gene sequence: CDR1 LNHDA, CDR2 SQIVND (reference sequence). CDR3 sequence reads: CASSLTTASSYEQYF. The CDR3, as DNA: TGTGCCAGTAGTTTAACAACGGCTAGCTCCTACGAGCAGTACTTC. The variable domain in full, with the rest retrieved from reference TRBV19 and TRBJ2-7, is DGGITQSPKYLFRKEGQNVTLSCEQNLNHDAMYWYRQDPGQGLRLIYYSQIVNDFQKGDIAEGYSVSREKKESFPLTVTSAQKNPTAFYLCASSLTTASSYEQYFGPGTRLTVT.

The chain has TRBV9 and TRBJ2-7, with 11 positions matching TRBD2. Germline-derived CDR1 and CDR2 are SGDLS and YYNGEE. The V and J ends lost 4 bases and 2 bases, in that order; junction bases with no gene match: 8. The CDR3 length is 16 residues. The chain's CDR3 is CASSPYGTSGPYEQYF. CDR3 DNA: TGTGCCAGCAGCCCCTACGGGACTAGCGGTCCCTACGAGCAGTACTTC.

The chain is built from TRBV9 and TRBJ2-7; 8 bases align to TRBD1. The germline V gene encodes CDR1 SGDLS and CDR2 YYNGEE. The J segment lost 6 bases and the V segment lost 3 bases, leaving 8 bases of the junction unmatched. CDR3 length: 14 amino acids. The CDR3 DNA sequence: TGTGCCAGCAGCGCTAGGACAGGGATGGGCGAGCAGTACTTC. Its protein product is CASSARTGMGEQYF.

The chain couples TRBV27 to TRBJ2-1; 13 nucleotides line up with TRBD2. CDR1 and CDR2 from the germline V gene are MNHEY and SMNVEV (reference sequence). V trimming: 5 bases; J trimming: 8 bases; junction bases outside the gene matches: 6. CDR3 length equals 15 residues. CDR3 in amino acids: CASSPGLAGVHEQFF. CDR3 DNA sequence: TGTGCCAGCAGTCCTGGACTAGCGGGAGTCCATGAGCAGTTCTTC.

The chain uses TRBV7-8 and TRBJ2-5; no reliable D call. Trimming shortened V by 7 bases and J by 4 bases, and 10 bases separated the two germline ends. This CDR3 spans 12 amino acids. Germline loops: CDR1 SGHVS, CDR2 FQNEAQ. The chain's CDR3 is CASTITGETQYF. The CDR3 region has the DNA TGTGCCAGCACCATAACCGGAGAGACCCAGTACTTC.

The chain combines TRBV4-1 with TRBJ1-5; a possible D gene is TRBD1 (6 bases). Germline V gene lookup returns CDR1 MGHRA and CDR2 YSYEKL. V lost 1 base and J lost 3, with 10 bases in between. The CDR3 has 15 residues. Here the CDR3 DNA reads TGCGCCAGCAGCCAAGGGGCAGGGGACAATCAGCCCCAGCATTTT. This sequence encodes CASSQGAGDNQPQHF.

The chain joins TRBV10-2 to TRBJ2-2; 7 bases are shared with TRBD2. There are 15 residues in the CDR3. With V trimmed by 4 bases and J by 6 bases, 8 bases remained unmatched. Germline values: CDR1 WSHSY, CDR2 SAAADI. CDR3 sequence reads: CASSVVAGRAGELFF. CDR3 sequence (DNA): TGCGCCAGCAGTGTGGTAGCGGGCCGGGCCGGGGAGCTGTTTTTT.

This clone appeared a few times. This sample also contains other DNA sequences that code for the same CDR3. CDR3 DNA sequence: TGTGCCAGCAGCTTTGCAACCGGGGAGCTGTTTTTT. Amino acid sequence: CASSFATGELFF. The gene calls are TRBV7-9 and TRBJ2-2; no definite D call. The CDR3 consists of 12 residues. Trimming took 3 bases from V and 5 from J, leaving 4 bases between them. Germline CDR1 is SEHNR and CDR2 is FQNEAQ (reference sequence).

This chain uses TRBV4-1 with TRBJ2-1; tentative D call: TRBD2 (5 bases). Germline V CDR1 and CDR2: MGHRA, YSYEKL. There are 17 residues in the CDR3. V was clipped by 0 bases and J by 3 bases, with 15 bases between them. Here the CDR3 reads CASSQDGRTAGYNEQFF. CDR3 bases: TGCGCCAGCAGCCAAGATGGTAGGACCGCGGGCTACAATGAGCAGTTCTTC.

V is TRBV7-9 and J is TRBJ2-1; D might be TRBD1 or TRBD2, each matching 5 bases. This CDR3 contains 14 residues. Germline values: CDR1 SEHNR, CDR2 FQNEAQ (reference sequence). V gave up 4 bases and J gave up 3 bases, with 10 bases separating them. CDR3 nucleotide sequence: TGTGCCAGCAGCTCGGGACGGAACTACAATGAGCAGTTCTTC. Amino acids: CASSSGRNYNEQFF.

This chain joins TRBV7-8 and TRBJ1-2, with D unclear. CDR1 is SGHVS and CDR2 is FQNEAQ in the germline V gene. V shed 1 base and J shed 6 bases, with 12 bases lying between them. The CDR3 is made up of 14 amino acids. CDR3: CASSLVSVSDGYTF. CDR3 sequence (DNA): TGTGCCAGCAGCTTAGTGTCAGTAAGTGATGGCTACACCTTC.

The chain uses TRBV5-5 and TRBJ2-7, with a tentative D call TRBD1 (6 bases). V was shortened by 0 bases and J by 6 bases, with 10 bases between the two germline ends. The CDR3 is 13 amino acids. Per germline, CDR1 SGHKS and CDR2 YYEKEE (reference sequence). The CDR3 DNA reads as TGTGCCAGCAGCTTGGCCAGGGGAAGCGAGCAGTACTTC. Residues: CASSLARGSEQYF.

The genes are TRBV9 and TRBJ2-5, with 11 bases lining up with TRBD2. The J call may be in error: the DNA end matches TRBJ2-7 better. CDR3 size: 14 residues. CDR1 and CDR2 from the germline V gene are SGDLS and YYNGEE. CDR3 sequence (DNA): TGTGCCAGCAGCGTTTTCCTAGCGGGAGGCGAGCAGTACTTC. Translated, it gives CASSVFLAGGEQYF.

This clone was found a few times. This rearrangement joins TRBV19 to TRBJ2-1; D gene ambiguous. Trimming left V 4 bases short and J 2 bases short, with 9 bases between. Germline V gene lookup returns CDR1 LNHDA and CDR2 SQIVND (reference sequence). The CDR3 totals 14 residues. For the CDR3, the DNA is TGTGCCAGTAGTAAGGGTGGTCCCTACAATGAGCAGTTCTTC. Translated: CASSKGGPYNEQFF.

In DNA form, the CDR3 reads TGTGCCAGCAGCTTTGGGACCGGGAGGTTCAAATGGGAGCAGTTCTTC. This encodes CASSFGTGRFKWEQFF. The V call is TRBV7-9, the J call TRBJ2-1, with 7 bases fitting TRBD2. Losses at the gene ends were 3 bases for V and 10 bases for J; bases not matched to a gene: 15. This CDR3 is 16 amino acids long. Germline CDR1 reads SEHNR; CDR2 reads FQNEAQ (reference sequence).

This sequence joins TRBV7-9 and TRBJ1-3; D is unclear. Germline V gene sequence: CDR1 SEHNR, CDR2 FQNEAQ (reference sequence). The CDR3 covers 14 residues. Between the trimmed V and J ends, which lost 8 bases and 2 bases, there was a span of 13 bases. The CDR3 sequence is CASLAHGTGNTIYF. CDR3 bases: TGTGCCAGCTTGGCCCATGGCACTGGAAACACCATATATTTT. Looking up the rest from reference TRBV7-9 and TRBJ1-3 gives the full variable domain: DTGVSQNPRHKITKRGQNVTFRCDPISEHNRLYWYRQTLGQGPEFLTYFQNEAQLEKSRLLSDRFSAERPKGSFSTLEIQRTEQGDSAMYLCASLAHGTGNTIYFGEGSWLTVV.

The chain uses TRBV6-5 and TRBJ2-7, with D maybe TRBD2 (5 bases). V dropped 5 bases and J dropped 0 bases, with 11 bases sitting between them. Germline V gene lookup returns CDR1 MNHEY and CDR2 SVGAGI. The CDR3 contains 14 residues. DNA of the CDR3: TGTGCCAGCAGTACGGGGTTGAGCTCCTACGAGCAGTACTTC. Protein product: CASSTGLSSYEQYF.

Comments on this clone: This CDR3 is also generated by other DNA sequences in the sample. The CDR3 loop is CASSSRTSGSYEQYF. The CDR3 nucleotides read TGTGCCAGCAGCTCCCGGACTAGCGGATCCTACGAGCAGTACTTC. V gene TRBV7-8 combines with J gene TRBJ2-7, with TRBD2 identical over 10 bases. Germline V lookup: CDR1 SGHVS, CDR2 FQNEAQ. J lost 1 base, V lost 4 bases, and 4 bases had no gene match. This CDR3 is 15 amino acids long. Looking up the rest from reference TRBV7-8 and TRBJ2-7 gives the full variable domain: GAGVSQSPRYKVAKRGQDVALRCDPISGHVSLFWYQQALGQGPEFLTYFQNEAQLDKSGLPSDRFFAERPEGSVSTLKIQRTQQEDSAVYLCASSSRTSGSYEQYFGPGTRLTVT.